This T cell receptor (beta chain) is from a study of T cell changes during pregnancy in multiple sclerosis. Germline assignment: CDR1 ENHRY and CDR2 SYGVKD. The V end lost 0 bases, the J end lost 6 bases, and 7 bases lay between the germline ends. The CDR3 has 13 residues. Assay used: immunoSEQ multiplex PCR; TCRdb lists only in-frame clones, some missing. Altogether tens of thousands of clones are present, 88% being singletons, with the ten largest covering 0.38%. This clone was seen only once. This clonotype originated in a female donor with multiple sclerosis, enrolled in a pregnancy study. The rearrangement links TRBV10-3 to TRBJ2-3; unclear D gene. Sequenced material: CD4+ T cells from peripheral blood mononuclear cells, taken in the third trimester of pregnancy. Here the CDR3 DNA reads TGTGCCATCAGTGAGTCGGCGGCGGATACGCAGTATTTT. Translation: CAISESAADTQYF.